The present T cell receptor beta chain was sequenced within a study of T cell responses to AZD1222 COVID-19 vaccine. Study findings and constraints: At baseline, just five to seven AZD1222 recipients tested seropositive. The study found Spike-specific TCR breadth and depth rose after two AZD1222 doses.

Comment on this clone: The target antigen is unknown.

Sequencing was performed with immunoSEQ multiplex PCR; in TCRdb, only in-frame clones are kept and a portion is missing. The sample shows fewer than 300,000 clones, approximately 93% of them seen only once. This CDR3 has 14 amino acids. CDR1 is MDHEN and CDR2 is SYDVKM in the germline V gene. V gave up 8 bases and J gave up 0 bases, with 11 bases separating them. J is TRBJ1-5 and V is TRBV28, with D maybe TRBD1 (6 bases). This receptor was identified in an adult in good health. Source: peripheral blood, taken on day 0 of AZD1222 vaccination. The CDR3 protein is CASGGGYSNQPQHF. The CDR3 region has the DNA TGTGCCAGCGGAGGGGGTTATAGCAATCAGCCCCAGCATTTT.